Shown below are 2 T cell receptor beta chains from a single sample sequenced in a study of shared clonotypes between healthy human individuals. TCRdb's copy holds only in-frame clones and misses some; the assay was immunoSEQ multiplex PCR. The table lists 2 million to 2.5 million clones, 85% to 95% of them singletons. The material sequenced was naive CD4+ T cells from PBMCs. Subset in this sample: CD45RA+ positively selected. The source of these receptors is a man aged 18 to 29 in good health. Some clones in this sample may be carry-over from other donors' samples.

The chain carries TRBV28 and TRBJ2-2, with a possible D match to TRBD2 (5 bases). The germline V and J ends were trimmed by 11 bases and 6 bases, with 10 bases remaining between them. This CDR3 comprises 11 residues. Germline CDR1 and CDR2: MDHEN and SYDVKM. The CDR3 reads CAGEGAGELFF. The CDR3 DNA follows: TGTGCCGGCGAGGGCGCCGGGGAGCTGTTTTTT. The variable domain in full, with the rest retrieved from reference TRBV28 and TRBJ2-2, is DVKVTQSSRYLVKRTGEKVFLECVQDMDHENMFWYRQDPGLGLRLIYFSYDVKMKEKGDIPEGYSVSREKKERFSLILESASTNQTSMYLCAGEGAGELFFGEGSRLTVL.

The chain joins TRBV6-6 to TRBJ2-7; TRBD2 agrees at 7 bases. CDR3 length: 15 residues. CDR1 is MNHNY, CDR2 SVGAGI, per germline (reference sequence). Trimming cost V 6 bases and J 6 bases; bases outside gene matches: 14. The CDR3 nucleotides are TGTGCCAGCAGCCCCCCCCTGCGGGAGAGGGGCGAGCAGTACTTC. Protein: CASSPPLRERGEQYF.